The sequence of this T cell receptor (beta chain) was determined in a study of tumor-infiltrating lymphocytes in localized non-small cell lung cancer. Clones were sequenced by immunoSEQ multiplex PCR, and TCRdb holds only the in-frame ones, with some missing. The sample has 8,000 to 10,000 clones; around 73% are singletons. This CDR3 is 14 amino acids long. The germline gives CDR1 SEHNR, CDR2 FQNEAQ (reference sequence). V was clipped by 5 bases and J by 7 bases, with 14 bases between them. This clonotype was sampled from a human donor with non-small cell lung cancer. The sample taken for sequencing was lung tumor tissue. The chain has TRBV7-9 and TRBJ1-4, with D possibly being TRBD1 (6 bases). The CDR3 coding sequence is TGTGCCAGCAGCCTCCAACAGGGAAGTGAAAAACTGTTTTTT. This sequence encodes CASSLQQGSEKLFF.